The following is a TCR beta chain sequence with its context. The data are from a study of blood T cell repertoires in COVID-19. The overall study: Nucleic acid was either cDNA or gDNA, and it came from T cells, B-cell-depleted T cells, or PBMCs.

While infection was still active, Seattle patients were enrolled and then followed longitudinally. Generated by immunoSEQ multiplex PCR, the TCRdb table keeps only in-frame clones and is missing some. The sample shows 150,000 to 200,000 clones, less than 90% of them seen only once. V gave up 2 bases and J gave up 4 bases; unmatched junction bases: 14. Germline CDR1 and CDR2: GTSNPN and SVGIG (reference sequence). CDR3 length: 17 residues. The clonotype comes from a woman in her 70s with COVID-19, enrolled during active disease. The sample taken for sequencing was peripheral blood. This chain connects TRBV30 to TRBJ1-3; 7 nucleotides match TRBD1. This chain's CDR3 is CAWSFTGTAIRGNTIYF. Written as DNA, the CDR3 is TGTGCCTGGAGTTTTACCGGGACAGCTATCAGAGGAAACACCATATATTTT.